These 12 T cell receptor beta chains originate from one sample sequenced in a study of blood T cell repertoires in COVID-19. TCRdb keeps only in-frame clones here, not all; method: immunoSEQ multiplex PCR. The repertoire holds roughly 410,000 clones, with approximately 87% as singletons. Sequenced: peripheral blood. The receptor source for this set is a woman aged 55-70 years with COVID-19, enrolled during active disease.

This chain joins TRBV30 and TRBJ2-3, with 7 bases aligning to TRBD2. Unmatched junction bases numbered 4, after V lost 2 bases and J lost 2 bases. Germline-derived CDR1 and CDR2 are GTSNPN and SVGIG (reference sequence). The CDR3 covers 14 residues. As DNA, the CDR3 is TGTGCCTGGAGTCGCGGGAGTTCCACAGATACGCAGTATTTT. Translating gives CAWSRGSSTDTQYF.

This chain joins TRBV12-3 or TRBV12-4 and TRBJ1-3; D is unclear. V shed 7 bases and J shed 0 bases, with 7 bases lying between them. CDR3 length: 13 amino acids. The CDR3 protein is CASTVLSGNTIYF. As DNA, the CDR3 is TGTGCCAGCACCGTACTCTCTGGAAACACCATATATTTT.

This chain connects TRBV10-3 to TRBJ1-2; D call uncertain. CDR1 is ENHRY, CDR2 SYGVKD, per germline. V gave up 2 bases and J gave up 8 bases, with 15 bases separating them. This CDR3 is built from 14 residues. For the CDR3, the DNA is TGTGCCATCAGTGAGCGGGGTATGGGTTCGGGCTACACCTTC. Translating it yields CAISERGMGSGYTF.

This chain uses TRBV5-1 with TRBJ1-5; D gene unclear. CDR1 SGHRS and CDR2 YFSETQ come from the germline V gene. The CDR3 runs 14 residues. V was cut by 0 bases and J by 4 bases, with 8 bases left in between. CDR3 DNA: TGCGCCAGCAGCTTGGACGGGGTAAATCAGCCCCAGCATTTT. It encodes CASSLDGVNQPQHF.

The chain is built from TRBV5-8 and TRBJ1-1; D is ambiguous. The V gene's germline CDR1 is SGHTS and CDR2 YDEGEE. The CDR3 consists of 13 residues. V gave up 4 bases and J gave up 4 bases, with 11 bases separating them. The CDR3 DNA reads as TGTGCCAGCAGCCTCCCCTTTCTCACTGAAGCTTTCTTT. As protein: CASSLPFLTEAFF.

CDR3 nucleotide sequence: TGTGCCAGCAGCTTGGGGGCTGCGGGGCGCACTGAAGCTTTCTTT. Its translation: CASSLGAAGRTEAFF. The chain combines TRBV5-8 with TRBJ1-1; D is possibly TRBD1 (5 bases). Deletions cut 0 bases from V and 4 bases from J, with 13 bases between. The CDR3 totals 15 residues. CDR1 and CDR2 from the germline V gene are SGHTS and YDEGEE.

This clone was observed once. The chain links TRBV9 to TRBJ1-4, with D maybe TRBD1 (6 bases). The germline V and J ends were trimmed by 4 bases and 7 bases, with 17 bases remaining between them. The germline gives CDR1 SGDLS, CDR2 YYNGEE. The CDR3 length is 15 residues. The CDR3 is CASSPIGGGPEKLFF. The DNA of the CDR3 is TGTGCCAGCAGCCCTATAGGGGGGGGCCCTGAAAAACTGTTTTTT. The whole variable domain, remainder taken from reference TRBV9 and TRBJ1-4, is DSGVTQTPKHLITATGQRVTLRCSPRSGDLSVYWYQQSLDQGLQFLIQYYNGEERAKGNILERFSAQQFPDLHSELNLSSLELGDSALYFCASSPIGGGPEKLFFGSGTQLSVL.

The J gene is TRBJ1-2, the V gene TRBV7-3, with TRBD1 as a possible D gene (6 bases). The CDR3 is made up of 14 amino acids. Germline CDR1 SGHTA, CDR2 FQGTGA. The V gene lost 5 bases and the J gene lost 7 bases, with 17 bases spanning the gap. The CDR3 coding sequence is TGTGCCAGCAGCACACAGCCAGGGGCTTCTGGCTACACCTTC. This sequence encodes CASSTQPGASGYTF.

The V gene is TRBV4-1, the J gene TRBJ2-7, with a possible D match to TRBD2 (5 bases). Per the germline V gene, CDR1 is MGHRA and CDR2 is YSYEKL. This CDR3 is built from 17 residues. V lost 0 bases, J lost 3 bases, and 18 bases lay in between. The CDR3: CASSQDRRGSLDYEQYF. CDR3 bases: TGCGCCAGCAGCCAAGATCGTCGGGGTAGTTTAGACTACGAGCAGTACTTC.

Comment on this clone: Other nucleotide sequences from this sample produce the same CDR3. The chain carries TRBV5-1 and TRBJ2-7; D ambiguous. The CDR3 sequence is 14 residues long. CDR1 SGHRS and CDR2 YFSETQ come from the germline V gene. The germline V and J ends were trimmed by 1 base and 2 bases, with 10 bases remaining between them. The CDR3 region is CASSLSSGAYEQYF. The CDR3, as DNA: TGCGCCAGCAGCTTGTCATCAGGTGCCTACGAGCAGTACTTC.

The sample holds one count of this clone. The chain recombines TRBV11-2 with TRBJ2-1, with 11 bases identical to TRBD1. The CDR3 contains 15 residues. J lost 2 bases, V lost 5 bases, and 2 bases had no gene match. Germline CDR1 SGHAT, CDR2 FQNNGV. DNA of the CDR3: TGTGCCAGCAGCCGGGGACAGGGGGCCTACAATGAGCAGTTCTTC. Translation gives CASSRGQGAYNEQFF.

With respect to this clone: This CDR3 is also generated by other DNA sequences in the sample. V gene TRBV19 combines with J gene TRBJ1-4; a possible D gene is TRBD1 (6 bases). CDR1 LNHDA and CDR2 SQIVND come from the germline V gene (reference sequence). The CDR3 extends over 16 amino acids. Trimming shortened V by 4 bases and J by 2 bases, and 14 bases separated the two germline ends. The CDR3 nucleotides read TGTGCCAGTAGTAACCCCGGGGGGCCGACTAATGAAAAACTGTTTTTT. Protein: CASSNPGGPTNEKLFF.